The 9 T cell receptor beta chains below were found in one sample sequenced in a study of blood T cell repertoires in COVID-19. Clones were read by immunoSEQ multiplex PCR, and TCRdb kept only the in-frame ones, dropping some. There are about 180,000 clones in the sample; about 81% occur only once, and about an eighth lies in the top ten. The sample comprised peripheral blood. The receptors come from a woman older than 75 with COVID-19, enrolled during active disease.

V gene TRBV28 combines with J gene TRBJ2-4, with D possibly being TRBD1 (6 bases). V lost 10 bases to trimming and J lost 7 bases, with 17 bases between them. The CDR3 loop spans 13 amino acids. The V gene's germline CDR1 is MDHEN and CDR2 SYDVKM. The CDR3 spells CATSSGQRNIQYF. CDR3 sequence (DNA): TGTGCCACCTCTAGTGGACAGAGGAACATTCAGTACTTC. Together with reference TRBV28 and TRBJ2-4, the CDR3 gives the full variable domain: DVKVTQSSRYLVKRTGEKVFLECVQDMDHENMFWYRQDPGLGLRLIYFSYDVKMKEKGDIPEGYSVSREKKERFSLILESASTNQTSMYLCATSSGQRNIQYFGAGTRLSVL.

V gene TRBV11-3 combines with J gene TRBJ2-7; TRBD2 matches 13 bases. The junction had 6 bases not matched to a gene; V was cut back by 1 base and J by 6 bases. This CDR3 is 16 amino acids long. Germline-derived CDR1 and CDR2 are SGHNT and YENEEA. CDR3 nucleotide sequence: TGTGCCAGCAGCTTAGCGGGACTAGCGGGACCCGTCGAGCAGTACTTC. The encoded protein is CASSLAGLAGPVEQYF.

The chain is built from TRBV4-1 and TRBJ1-1, with 11 bases identical to TRBD1. Per the germline V gene, CDR1 is MGHRA and CDR2 is YSYEKL. V lost 1 base to trimming and J lost 12 bases; unmatched junction nucleotides: 7. The CDR3 consists of 14 residues. The CDR3 nucleotides read TGCGCCAGCAGCCAAGTGGGGACAGGGGGTTGGCCTTTCTTT. This translates into CASSQVGTGGWPFF.

The J gene is TRBJ2-1, the V gene TRBV6-5, with TRBD2 as a possible D gene (6 bases). V lost 8 bases, J lost 0 bases, and 14 bases lay in between. The CDR3 extends over 15 amino acids. Germline CDR1 MNHEY, CDR2 SVGAGI. The CDR3 loop reads CASGASAFSYNEQFF. CDR3 in DNA: TGTGCCAGCGGGGCTAGCGCCTTCTCCTACAATGAGCAGTTCTTC.

This chain uses TRBV10-3 with TRBJ1-1; TRBD1 matches 10 bases. The ends lost 11 bases at V and 2 bases at J; junction bases unmatched: 5. CDR3 length: 13 amino acids. CDR1 is ENHRY and CDR2 is SYGVKD in the germline V gene. The CDR3 DNA reads TGTGCCTCGGGGACAGGGGTAAACACTGAAGCTTTCTTT. Protein: CASGTGVNTEAFF.

CDR3 in amino acids: CASSPGQGRTDTQYF. Here the CDR3 DNA reads TGCGCCAGCAGCCCGGGACAGGGGCGGACAGATACGCAGTATTTT. The rearrangement uses TRBV5-1 and TRBJ2-3, with TRBD1 identical over 10 bases. The germline V gene has CDR1 SGHRS and CDR2 YFSETQ. The CDR3 is 15 amino acids. With V trimmed by 4 bases and J by 3 bases, 5 bases remained unmatched.

This clone was seen more than once but under ten times. The chain employs TRBV28 and TRBJ2-1; TRBD2 matches at 11 bases. This CDR3 contains 15 residues. CDR1 and CDR2 (germline): MDHEN, SYDVKM. Trimming took 6 bases from V and 3 from J; bases not matched to a gene: 4. The CDR3: CASSPGLAGYNEQFF. The CDR3 nucleotides read TGTGCCAGCAGCCCCGGACTAGCGGGCTACAATGAGCAGTTCTTC.

The chain links TRBV5-8 to TRBJ1-1, with no clear D. The germline V gene has CDR1 SGHTS and CDR2 YDEGEE. Trimming stripped 3 bases from V and 1 base from J, with 13 bases between. The CDR3 is 15 amino acids. The CDR3 DNA reads as TGTGCCAGCAGCTGGTTCGTAGGAGCGAACACTGAAGCTTTCTTT. This sequence encodes CASSWFVGANTEAFF.

The rearrangement joins TRBV7-2 to TRBJ1-1; D is ambiguous. CDR1 SGHTA and CDR2 FQGNSA come from the germline V gene. V was shortened by 5 bases and J by 0 bases, with 16 bases between the two germline ends. There are 16 residues in the CDR3. The CDR3 region has the DNA TGTGCCAGCAGCCAACTATTCACCACTATGAACACTGAAGCTTTCTTT. Translated: CASSQLFTTMNTEAFF.